Included here is one T cell receptor beta chain sequence, with context. Its specificity is unknown. TCRdb analysed the reads with MiXCR anew, one entry per CDR3 protein. The data contain hundreds of thousands of distinct CDR3 sequences, around a third of them seen just once; the ten biggest clones take up around a sixth. Germline loops: CDR1 MDHEN, CDR2 SYDVKM. The CDR3 is made up of 16 amino acids. Between the trimmed V and J ends, which lost 6 bases and 5 bases, there was a span of 19 bases. The data stem from a study of T cell repertoires in cytomegalovirus infection. This clonotype was obtained from a human donor in good health (CMV status not recorded). Some clones in this sample may be carry-over from other donors' samples. The chain combines TRBV28 with TRBJ1-4; D is undetermined. The sample in question was cultured PBMCs, obtained from culture after CMV antigen stimulation. CDR3 DNA sequence: TGTGCCAGCAGCTCCTTGTCCGGGCCCTCGAATGAAAAACTGTTTTTT. This codes for CASSSLSGPSNEKLFF.